This T cell receptor (beta chain) was sequenced in a study of Ad26.COV2.S vaccination and SARS-CoV-2 variants. Assay: immunoSEQ multiplex PCR; the TCRdb copy retains only in-frame clones and omits some. The table lists around 250,000 clones, roughly nine tenths of them singletons. This sample's treatment: roughly 19 received Ad26.COV2.S at low or high dose, single or two shots; about five received placebo; per-sample allocation not given. It was on day 63 after the first vaccine or placebo injection that samples were taken. The clonotype comes from a person between 18 and 60 years old who received the Ad26.COV2.S COVID-19 vaccine or a placebo. The sequences come from peripheral blood, collected in a trial of Ad26.COV2.S vaccine versus placebo.

The chain's CDR3 is CASSFLEAYNEQFF. The CDR3 DNA reads TGTGCCAGCAGTTTCCTAGAGGCCTACAATGAGCAGTTCTTC. V and J are TRBV6-2 or TRBV6-3 and TRBJ2-1; D is unresolved. From germline, CDR1 is MNHEY and CDR2 SVGEGT. Trimming removed 4 bases from V and 2 bases from J, with 9 bases in between. The CDR3 is 14 amino acids.